The 22 T cell receptor beta chains given below trace back to one sample, sequenced in a study of Ad26.COV2.S vaccination and SARS-CoV-2 variants. Data came from immunoSEQ multiplex PCR; TCRdb stores just in-frame clones and leaves some out. The sample records hundreds of thousands of clones, 85% to 90% being singletons. The treatment: over 15 received Ad26.COV2.S at low or high dose, single or two shots; several received placebo; per-sample allocation not given. Samples analyzed were those drawn on day 63 after the first vaccine or placebo injection. The starting material was peripheral blood, obtained in a trial of Ad26.COV2.S vaccine versus placebo. The receptors come from a person between 18 and 65 years old who received the Ad26.COV2.S COVID-19 vaccine or a placebo.

This clone has a single count. The V call is TRBV3-1 (or the pseudogene TRBV3-2), the J call TRBJ1-1; TRBD1 is a possible D gene (5 bases). The CDR3 sequence is 12 residues long. V lost 0 bases, J lost 11 bases, and 10 bases lay in between. Germline V gives CDR1 LGHDT, CDR2 YNNKEL (reference sequence). In nucleotides, the CDR3 is TGTGCCAGCAGCCAAGACAGGGAAGGGGCTTTCTTT. It encodes CASSQDREGAFF.

Written as DNA, the CDR3 is TGTGCCAGTAGCACGGGACTAGCGAAGAGCACAGATACGCAGTATTTT. Translation: CASSTGLAKSTDTQYF. The chain couples TRBV19 to TRBJ2-3; TRBD2 aligns across 10 bases. Germline CDR1 LNHDA, CDR2 SQIVND (reference sequence). The CDR3 length is 16 residues. V lost 6 bases and J lost 0; bases outside the gene matches: 6.

The rearrangement joins TRBV7-9 to TRBJ2-1; D gene ambiguous. Deletions cut 1 base from V and 7 bases from J, with 8 bases between. The CDR3 consists of 13 residues. Germline CDR1 SEHNR, CDR2 FQNEAQ (reference sequence). Here the CDR3 reads CASSLVAKNEQFF. In nucleotides, the CDR3 is TGTGCCAGCAGCTTAGTGGCTAAGAATGAGCAGTTCTTC.

The CDR3 DNA is TGCAGTGCACCTCTAGAGGTTGAGCAGTTCTTC. It encodes CSAPLEVEQFF. This chain uses TRBV20-1 with TRBJ2-1; D is undetermined. Deletions cut 6 bases from V and 9 bases from J, with 12 bases between. The germline gives CDR1 DFQATT, CDR2 SNEGSKA (reference sequence). The CDR3 has 11 amino acids.

V and J are TRBV9 and TRBJ2-1, with 11 positions matching TRBD1. The germline CDR1 and CDR2 sequences are SGDLS and YYNGEE. The CDR3 is made up of 15 amino acids. V shed 4 bases, J shed 6 bases, and the junction held 6 bases outside the gene matches. The CDR3 protein is CASSLRTGGSNEQFF. The CDR3 nucleotides are TGTGCCAGCAGCCTGAGGACAGGGGGCTCCAATGAGCAGTTCTTC. Using reference TRBV9 and TRBJ2-1 for the parts outside the CDR3, the full variable domain is DSGVTQTPKHLITATGQRVTLRCSPRSGDLSVYWYQQSLDQGLQFLIQYYNGEERAKGNILERFSAQQFPDLHSELNLSSLELGDSALYFCASSLRTGGSNEQFFGPGTRLTVL.

V usage is TRBV5-4 and J usage is TRBJ2-3; tentative D call: TRBD1 (6 bases). V lost 3 bases and J lost 2, with 13 bases in between. The germline gives CDR1 SGHNT, CDR2 YYREEE (reference sequence). The CDR3 contains 15 residues. The CDR3 is CASSYQGRYTDTQYF. CDR3 nucleotides: TGTGCCAGCAGCTACCAGGGGCGGTACACAGATACGCAGTATTTT.

The rearrangement uses TRBV29-1 and TRBJ2-1, with D hard to call. CDR3 length equals 10 residues. Looked up from germline, CDR1 is SQVTM and CDR2 is ANQGSEA. Trimming took 6 bases from V and 14 from J, leaving 14 bases between them. Here the CDR3 DNA reads TGCAGCGTACACCGGGCCGAGGAGTTCTTC. Protein: CSVHRAEEFF.

The CDR3 DNA reads TGTGCCAGCAGCTCGTACCGGGACAGGGGTGGCAATGAGCAGTTCTTC. Protein sequence: CASSSYRDRGGNEQFF. The rearrangement uses TRBV7-2 and TRBJ2-1, with 10 bases aligning to TRBD1. The CDR3 loop spans 16 amino acids. CDR1 is SGHTA and CDR2 is FQGNSA in the germline V gene. V shed 4 bases and J 6 bases; nucleotides not matched to a gene: 9.

Comments on this clone: In the same sample, other DNA sequences code for this CDR3. The chain uses TRBV5-4 and TRBJ2-5; TRBD1 agrees at 11 bases. In germline, CDR1 is SGHNT, CDR2 YYREEE (reference sequence). The CDR3 totals 15 residues. Unmatched junction bases numbered 8, after V lost 5 bases and J lost 5 bases. The CDR3 protein is CASSLAGTGGETQYF. The CDR3 DNA is TGTGCCAGCAGTCTGGCTGGGACAGGGGGGGAGACCCAGTACTTC. Combining the CDR3 with reference TRBV5-4 and TRBJ2-5 gives the whole variable domain ETGVTQSPTHLIKTRGQQVTLRCSSQSGHNTVSWYQQALGQGPQFIFQYYREEENGRGNFPPRFSGLQFPNYSSELNVNALELDDSALYLCASSLAGTGGETQYFGPGTRLLVL.

This chain connects TRBV7-8 to TRBJ1-6, with 10 bases identical to TRBD1. This CDR3 contains 14 residues. The J segment lost 9 bases and the V segment lost 8 bases, leaving 7 bases of the junction unmatched. Per germline, CDR1 SGHVS and CDR2 FQNEAQ. DNA for the CDR3: TGTGCCAGCTCAGGGGGGACAGGGGTTTCACCCCTCCACTTT. It specifies CASSGGTGVSPLHF. The variable domain in full, completed from reference TRBV7-8 and TRBJ1-6, reads GAGVSQSPRYKVAKRGQDVALRCDPISGHVSLFWYQQALGQGPEFLTYFQNEAQLDKSGLPSDRFFAERPEGSVSTLKIQRTQQEDSAVYLCASSGGTGVSPLHFGNGTRLTVT.

This clone came up a few times. J is TRBJ1-6 and V is TRBV5-1; TRBD1 is a possible D gene (5 bases). Trimming cost V 4 bases and J 5 bases, with 16 bases left between them. Per germline, CDR1 SGHRS and CDR2 YFSETQ. The CDR3 extends over 16 amino acids. This chain's CDR3 is CASSPYGTANNSPLHF. DNA for the CDR3: TGCGCCAGCAGCCCCTATGGGACCGCCAATAATTCACCCCTCCACTTT.

The rearrangement joins TRBV5-6 to TRBJ2-1; D is unclear. V gave up 3 bases and J gave up 4 bases, with 11 bases separating them. The CDR3 totals 14 residues. The germline V gene has CDR1 SGHDT and CDR2 YYEEEE. The CDR3 loop is CASSSIHGYNEQFF. CDR3 sequence (DNA): TGTGCCAGCAGCTCAATACATGGGTACAATGAGCAGTTCTTC.

This rearrangement joins TRBV4-3 to TRBJ2-2; 9 bases match TRBD1. The CDR3 consists of 16 residues. Trimming cost V 1 base and J 5 bases; bases outside gene matches: 5. Germline V CDR1 and CDR2: LGHNA, YSLEER. CDR3 amino acids: CASSQAGDRETGELFF. The CDR3 DNA is TGCGCCAGCAGCCAAGCTGGGGACAGGGAGACCGGGGAGCTGTTTTTT.

The chain links TRBV27 to TRBJ2-1, with D tentatively TRBD1 (5 bases). CDR1 and CDR2 (germline): MNHEY, SMNVEV (reference sequence). The ends were cut back, 6 bases at V and 3 bases at J, with 15 bases in the middle. CDR3 size: 15 residues. Here the CDR3 reads CASSLGRTLYNEQFF. DNA of the CDR3: TGTGCCAGCAGCCTGGGCCGGACACTCTACAATGAGCAGTTCTTC.

The chain is built from TRBV19 and TRBJ1-1; 7 nucleotides agree with TRBD1. CDR3 size: 12 residues. Germline assignment: CDR1 LNHDA and CDR2 SQIVND (reference sequence). V dropped 6 bases and J dropped 3; count of bases not matched to a gene: 1. The CDR3 protein is CASSDRDTEAFF. CDR3 DNA: TGTGCCAGTAGCGACAGGGACACTGAAGCTTTCTTT.

The chain links TRBV5-1 to TRBJ2-2, with unresolved D. V was trimmed by 0 bases and J by 2 bases, leaving 11 bases between them. The CDR3 consists of 16 residues. Germline loops: CDR1 SGHRS, CDR2 YFSETQ. CDR3 region: CASSLGPSRNTGELFF. CDR3 nucleotides: TGCGCCAGCAGCTTGGGGCCTAGTCGTAACACCGGGGAGCTGTTTTTT.

The chain has TRBV9 and TRBJ2-5, with 8 bases identical to TRBD1. The junction had 10 bases not matched to a gene; V was cut back by 0 bases and J by 6 bases. This CDR3 spans 16 amino acids. CDR1 and CDR2 (germline): SGDLS, YYNGEE. The DNA for the CDR3 is TGTGCCAGCAGCGTAGATCCAGGGGGCGCCGTAAAGACCCAGTACTTC. Translation gives CASSVDPGGAVKTQYF.

The DNA of the CDR3 is TGTGCCAGCTCACCCGAACACAGCACAGATACGCAGTATTTT. It yields the protein CASSPEHSTDTQYF. The rearrangement links TRBV18 to TRBJ2-3; D is uncertain. The germline V gene has CDR1 KGHSH and CDR2 LQKENI. The CDR3 runs 14 residues. Trimming removed 3 bases from V and 0 bases from J, with 7 bases in between.

J is TRBJ2-2 and V is TRBV25-1; 7 bases are shared with TRBD1. With V trimmed by 6 bases and J by 4 bases, 2 bases remained unmatched. The CDR3 extends over 13 amino acids. The germline V gene has CDR1 MGHDK and CDR2 SYGVNS. CDR3 region: CASSGTATGELFF. The CDR3 DNA reads as TGTGCCAGCAGCGGGACAGCCACCGGGGAGCTGTTTTTT.

CDR3 amino acids: CASSKDRGGSYNEQFF. The CDR3 region has the DNA TGTGCCAGCAGCAAAGACAGGGGGGGTTCCTACAATGAGCAGTTCTTC. The chain joins TRBV9 to TRBJ2-1; 9 bases line up with TRBD1. This CDR3 region has 16 residues. Germline V gene sequence: CDR1 SGDLS, CDR2 YYNGEE. After removal of 4 bases from V and 1 base from J, the junction contained 6 bases not matched to a gene. Full variable domain (missing parts from reference TRBV9 and TRBJ2-1): DSGVTQTPKHLITATGQRVTLRCSPRSGDLSVYWYQQSLDQGLQFLIQYYNGEERAKGNILERFSAQQFPDLHSELNLSSLELGDSALYFCASSKDRGGSYNEQFFGPGTRLTVL.

The chain joins TRBV7-6 to TRBJ2-1; D possibly corresponds to TRBD1 (6 bases). Trimming shortened V by 2 bases and J by 6 bases, and 11 bases separated the two germline ends. Looked up from germline, CDR1 is SGHVS and CDR2 is FNYEAQ. The CDR3 is 14 amino acids. In nucleotides, the CDR3 is TGTGCCAGCAGCTTATTTGGGGGCCGCAATGAGCAGTTCTTC. Translation gives CASSLFGGRNEQFF. The variable domain in full, with the rest retrieved from reference TRBV7-6 and TRBJ2-1, is GAGVSQSPRYKVTKRGQDVALRCDPISGHVSLYWYRQALGQGPEFLTYFNYEAQQDKSGLPNDRFSAERPEGSISTLTIQRTEQRDSAMYRCASSLFGGRNEQFFGPGTRLTVL.

This clone was picked up a small number of times. The V gene is TRBV24-1, the J gene TRBJ1-5, with 7 bases aligning to TRBD1. The V gene end was trimmed by 5 bases and the J gene end by 0 bases; junction bases not matched to a gene: 6. The CDR3 contains 16 residues. Germline loops: CDR1 KGHDR, CDR2 SFDVKD. The CDR3, as DNA: TGTGCCACCAGTGCCAAGGGACAGAGTAGCAATCAGCCCCAGCATTTT. Its translation is CATSAKGQSSNQPQHF.